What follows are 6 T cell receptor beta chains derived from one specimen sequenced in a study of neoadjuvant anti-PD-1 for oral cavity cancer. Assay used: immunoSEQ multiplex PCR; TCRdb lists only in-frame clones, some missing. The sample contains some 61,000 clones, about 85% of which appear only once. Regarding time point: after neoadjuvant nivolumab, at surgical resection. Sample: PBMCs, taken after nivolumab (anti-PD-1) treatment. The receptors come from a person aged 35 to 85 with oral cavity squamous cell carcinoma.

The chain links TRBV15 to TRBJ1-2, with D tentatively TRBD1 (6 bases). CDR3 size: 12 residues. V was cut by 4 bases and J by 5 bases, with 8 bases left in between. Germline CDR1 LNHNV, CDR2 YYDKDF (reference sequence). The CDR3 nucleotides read TGTGCCACCAGCAAGGACAGATATGGCTACACCTTC. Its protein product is CATSKDRYGYTF.

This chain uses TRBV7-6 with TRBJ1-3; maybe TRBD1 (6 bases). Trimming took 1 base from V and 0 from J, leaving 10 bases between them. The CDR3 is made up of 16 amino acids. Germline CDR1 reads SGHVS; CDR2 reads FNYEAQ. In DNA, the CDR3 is TGTGCCAGCAGCTTAGGTGGGGGCCGCTCTGGAAACACCATATATTTT. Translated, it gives CASSLGGGRSGNTIYF.

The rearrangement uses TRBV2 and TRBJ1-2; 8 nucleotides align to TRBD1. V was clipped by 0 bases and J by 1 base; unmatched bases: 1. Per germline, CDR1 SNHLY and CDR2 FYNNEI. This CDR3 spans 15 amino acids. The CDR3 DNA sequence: TGTGCCAGCAGTGAAGCCGGACAGGGTAACTATGGCTACACCTTC. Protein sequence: CASSEAGQGNYGYTF.

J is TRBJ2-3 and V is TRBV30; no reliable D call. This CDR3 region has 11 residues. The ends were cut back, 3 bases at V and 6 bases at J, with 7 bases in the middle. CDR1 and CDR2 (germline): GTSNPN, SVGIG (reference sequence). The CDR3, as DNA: TGTGCCTGGAGGGGCCAGGATACGCAGTATTTT. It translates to CAWRGQDTQYF.

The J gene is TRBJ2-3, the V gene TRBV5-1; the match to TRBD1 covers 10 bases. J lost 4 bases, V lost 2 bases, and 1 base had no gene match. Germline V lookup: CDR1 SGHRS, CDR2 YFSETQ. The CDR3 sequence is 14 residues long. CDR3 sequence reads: CASSLGQGADTQYF. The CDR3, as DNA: TGCGCCAGCAGCTTAGGACAGGGGGCAGATACGCAGTATTTT.

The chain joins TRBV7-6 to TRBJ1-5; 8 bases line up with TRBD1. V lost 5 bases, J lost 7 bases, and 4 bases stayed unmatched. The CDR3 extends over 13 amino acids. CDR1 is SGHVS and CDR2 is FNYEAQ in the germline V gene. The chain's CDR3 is CASSPDRAQPQHF. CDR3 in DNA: TGTGCCAGCAGCCCGGACAGGGCCCAGCCCCAGCATTTT.